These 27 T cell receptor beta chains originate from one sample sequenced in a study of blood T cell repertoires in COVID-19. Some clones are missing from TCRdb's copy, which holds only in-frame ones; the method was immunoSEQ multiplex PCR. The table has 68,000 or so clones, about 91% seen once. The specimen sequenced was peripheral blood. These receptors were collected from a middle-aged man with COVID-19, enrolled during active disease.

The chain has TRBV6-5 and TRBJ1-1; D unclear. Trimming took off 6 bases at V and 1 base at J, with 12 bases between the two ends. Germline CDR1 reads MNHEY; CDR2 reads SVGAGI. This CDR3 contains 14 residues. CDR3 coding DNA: TGTGCCAGCAGCCCCACGGTAGCGAACACTGAAGCTTTCTTT. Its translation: CASSPTVANTEAFF.

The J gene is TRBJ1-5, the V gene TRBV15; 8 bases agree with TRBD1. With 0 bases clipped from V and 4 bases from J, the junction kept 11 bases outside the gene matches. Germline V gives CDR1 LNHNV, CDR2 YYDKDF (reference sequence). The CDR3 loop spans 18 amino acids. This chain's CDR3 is CATSRDMGQGALNQPQHF. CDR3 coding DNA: TGTGCCACCAGCAGAGATATGGGGCAGGGGGCCCTAAATCAGCCCCAGCATTTT.

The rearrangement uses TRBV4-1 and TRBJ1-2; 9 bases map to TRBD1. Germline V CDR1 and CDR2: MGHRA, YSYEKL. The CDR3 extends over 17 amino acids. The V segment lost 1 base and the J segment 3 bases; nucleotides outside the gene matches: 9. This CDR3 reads CASSQGTGGAVDYGYTF. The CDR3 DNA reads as TGCGCCAGCAGCCAAGGCACAGGGGGCGCGGTCGACTATGGCTACACCTTC.

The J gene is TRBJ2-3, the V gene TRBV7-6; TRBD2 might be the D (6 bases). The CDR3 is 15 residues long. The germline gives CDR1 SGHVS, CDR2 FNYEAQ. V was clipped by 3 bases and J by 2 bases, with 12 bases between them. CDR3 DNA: TGTGCCAGCAGCTTTGGAGCGGGTTTCACAGATACGCAGTATTTT. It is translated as CASSFGAGFTDTQYF. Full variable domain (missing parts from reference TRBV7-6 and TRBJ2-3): GAGVSQSPRYKVTKRGQDVALRCDPISGHVSLYWYRQALGQGPEFLTYFNYEAQQDKSGLPNDRFSAERPEGSISTLTIQRTEQRDSAMYRCASSFGAGFTDTQYFGPGTRLTVL.

The CDR3 spells CAWGTSGGAPDTQYF. For the CDR3, the DNA is TGTGCCTGGGGGACTAGCGGGGGGGCACCAGATACGCAGTATTTT. The chain is built from TRBV30 and TRBJ2-3; TRBD2 matches 16 bases. CDR3 length: 15 amino acids. Losses at the gene ends were 5 bases for V and 4 bases for J; bases not matched to a gene: 3. CDR1 and CDR2 from the germline V gene are GTSNPN and SVGIG (reference sequence).

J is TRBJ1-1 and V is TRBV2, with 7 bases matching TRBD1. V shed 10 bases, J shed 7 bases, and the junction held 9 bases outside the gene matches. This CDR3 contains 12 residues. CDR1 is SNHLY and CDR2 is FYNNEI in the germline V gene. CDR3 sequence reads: CANPQGVVEAFF. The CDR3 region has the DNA TGTGCCAACCCCCAGGGGGTGGTTGAAGCTTTCTTT.

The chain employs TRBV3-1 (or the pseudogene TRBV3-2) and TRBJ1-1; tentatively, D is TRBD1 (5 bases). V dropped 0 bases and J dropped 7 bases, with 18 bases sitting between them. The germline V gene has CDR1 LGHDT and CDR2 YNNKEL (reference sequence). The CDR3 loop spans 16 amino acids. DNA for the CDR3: TGTGCCAGCAGCCAAGATGGGCGGGGGTCGCCGCTTGAAGCTTTCTTT. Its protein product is CASSQDGRGSPLEAFF.

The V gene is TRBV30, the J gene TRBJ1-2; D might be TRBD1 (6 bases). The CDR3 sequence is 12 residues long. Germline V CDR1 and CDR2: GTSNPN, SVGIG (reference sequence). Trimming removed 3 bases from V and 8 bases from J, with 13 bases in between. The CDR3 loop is CAWRESGAGYTF. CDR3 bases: TGTGCCTGGAGAGAGTCAGGGGCCGGCTACACCTTC.

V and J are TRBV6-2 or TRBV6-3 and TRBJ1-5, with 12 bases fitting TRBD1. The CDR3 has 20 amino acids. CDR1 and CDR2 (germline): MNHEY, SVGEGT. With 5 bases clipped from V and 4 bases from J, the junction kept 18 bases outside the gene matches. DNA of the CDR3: TGTGCCAGCAGTCATATTGGCAGGCCGGGACAGGGGGCGCGTAATCAGCCCCAGCATTTT. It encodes CASSHIGRPGQGARNQPQHF.

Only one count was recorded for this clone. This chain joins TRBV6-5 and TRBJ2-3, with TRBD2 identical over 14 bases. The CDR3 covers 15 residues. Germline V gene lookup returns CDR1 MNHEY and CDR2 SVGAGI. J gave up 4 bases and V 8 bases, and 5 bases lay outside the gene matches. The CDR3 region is CASARLAGGPDTQYF. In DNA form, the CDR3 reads TGTGCCAGCGCCCGACTAGCGGGGGGGCCAGATACGCAGTATTTT.

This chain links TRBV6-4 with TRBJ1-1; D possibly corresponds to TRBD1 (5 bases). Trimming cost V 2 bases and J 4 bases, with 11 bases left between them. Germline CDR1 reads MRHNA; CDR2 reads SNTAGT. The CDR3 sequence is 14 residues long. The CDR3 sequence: CASSDGQGATEAFF. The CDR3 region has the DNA TGTGCCAGCAGTGACGGGCAGGGTGCCACTGAAGCTTTCTTT.

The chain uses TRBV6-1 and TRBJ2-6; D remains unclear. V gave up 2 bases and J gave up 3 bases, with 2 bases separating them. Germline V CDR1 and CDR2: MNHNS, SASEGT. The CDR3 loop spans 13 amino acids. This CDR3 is CASSELGANVLTF. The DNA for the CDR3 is TGTGCCAGCAGTGAACTTGGGGCCAACGTCCTGACTTTC.

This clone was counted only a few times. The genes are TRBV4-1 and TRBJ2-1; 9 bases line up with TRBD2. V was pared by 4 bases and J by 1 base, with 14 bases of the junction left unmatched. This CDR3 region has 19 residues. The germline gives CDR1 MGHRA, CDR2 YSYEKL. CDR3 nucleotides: TGCGCCAGCAGCCCCCGTGAGGCGGGGGGGCGATATTCCTACAATGAGCAGTTCTTC. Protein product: CASSPREAGGRYSYNEQFF.

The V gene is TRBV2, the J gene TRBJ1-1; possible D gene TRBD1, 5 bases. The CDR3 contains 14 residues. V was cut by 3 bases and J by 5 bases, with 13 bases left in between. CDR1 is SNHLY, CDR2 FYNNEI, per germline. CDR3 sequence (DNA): TGTGCCAGCAGTGATAGTTGGGCAGGGACTGAAGCTTTCTTT. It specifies CASSDSWAGTEAFF. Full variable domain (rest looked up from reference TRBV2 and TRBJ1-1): EPEVTQTPSHQVTQMGQEVILRCVPISNHLYFYWYRQILGQKVEFLVSFYNNEISEKSEIFDDQFSVERPDGSNFTLKIRSTKLEDSAMYFCASSDSWAGTEAFFGQGTRLTVV.

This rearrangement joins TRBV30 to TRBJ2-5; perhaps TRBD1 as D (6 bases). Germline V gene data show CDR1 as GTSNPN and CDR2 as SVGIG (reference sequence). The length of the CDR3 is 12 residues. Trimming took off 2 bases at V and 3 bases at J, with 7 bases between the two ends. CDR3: CAWSRQEETQYF. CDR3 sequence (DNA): TGTGCCTGGAGTCGACAGGAAGAGACCCAGTACTTC.

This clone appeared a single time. CDR3 nucleotide sequence: TGTGCCAGTAGCTTCCAGGGGCTTGGCTACACCTTC. Translating gives CASSFQGLGYTF. V gene TRBV19 combines with J gene TRBJ1-2; tentative D call: TRBD1 (6 bases). Per germline, CDR1 LNHDA and CDR2 SQIVND (reference sequence). The CDR3 is 12 residues long. Trimming cost V 6 bases and J 7 bases, with 12 bases left between them.

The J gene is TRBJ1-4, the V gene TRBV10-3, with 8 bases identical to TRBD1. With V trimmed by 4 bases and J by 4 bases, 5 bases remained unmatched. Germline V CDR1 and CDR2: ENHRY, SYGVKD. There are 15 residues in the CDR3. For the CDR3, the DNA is TGTGCCATCAGTGCTCAGGGGGCGCGTAATGAAAAACTGTTTTTT. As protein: CAISAQGARNEKLFF.

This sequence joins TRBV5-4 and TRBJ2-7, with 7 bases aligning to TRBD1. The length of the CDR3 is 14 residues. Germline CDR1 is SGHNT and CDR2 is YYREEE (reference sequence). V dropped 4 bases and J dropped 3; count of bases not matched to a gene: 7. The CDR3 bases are TGTGCCAGCAGCACGGGACAGCGAAACTACGAGCAGTACTTC. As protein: CASSTGQRNYEQYF.

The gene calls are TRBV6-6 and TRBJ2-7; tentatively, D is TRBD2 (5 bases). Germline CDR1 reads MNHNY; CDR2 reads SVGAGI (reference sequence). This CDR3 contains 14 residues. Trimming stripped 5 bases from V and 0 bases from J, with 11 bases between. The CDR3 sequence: CASSTPGVSYEQYF. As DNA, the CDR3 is TGTGCCAGCAGTACCCCCGGGGTCTCCTACGAGCAGTACTTC.

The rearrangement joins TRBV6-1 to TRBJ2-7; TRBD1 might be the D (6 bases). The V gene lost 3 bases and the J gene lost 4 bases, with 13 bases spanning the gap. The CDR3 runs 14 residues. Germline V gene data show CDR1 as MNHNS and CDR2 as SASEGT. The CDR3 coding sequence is TGTGCCAGCAGTGAGGCCGCCAGGGGATACGAGCAGTACTTC. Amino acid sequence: CASSEAARGYEQYF.

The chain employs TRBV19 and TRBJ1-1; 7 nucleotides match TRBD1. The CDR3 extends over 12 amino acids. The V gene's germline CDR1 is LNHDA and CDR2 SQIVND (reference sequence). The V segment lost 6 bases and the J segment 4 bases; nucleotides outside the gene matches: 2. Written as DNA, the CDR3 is TGTGCCAGTAGCCCAGGGGGCACTGAAGCTTTCTTT. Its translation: CASSPGGTEAFF.

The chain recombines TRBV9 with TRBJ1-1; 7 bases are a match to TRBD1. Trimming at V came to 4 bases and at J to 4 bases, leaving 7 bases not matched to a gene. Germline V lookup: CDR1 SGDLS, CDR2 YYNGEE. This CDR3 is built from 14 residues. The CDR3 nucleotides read TGTGCCAGCAGCACGGGACAGTCGCCCACTGAAGCTTTCTTT. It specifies CASSTGQSPTEAFF. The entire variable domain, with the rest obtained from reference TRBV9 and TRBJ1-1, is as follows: DSGVTQTPKHLITATGQRVTLRCSPRSGDLSVYWYQQSLDQGLQFLIQYYNGEERAKGNILERFSAQQFPDLHSELNLSSLELGDSALYFCASSTGQSPTEAFFGQGTRLTVV.

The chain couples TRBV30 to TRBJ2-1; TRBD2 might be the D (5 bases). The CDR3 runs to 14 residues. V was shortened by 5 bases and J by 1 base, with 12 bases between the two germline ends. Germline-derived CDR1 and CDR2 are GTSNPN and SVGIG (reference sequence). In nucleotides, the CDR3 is TGTGCCTGGGCGGATGGAGGTTCCTACAATGAGCAGTTCTTC. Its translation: CAWADGGSYNEQFF.

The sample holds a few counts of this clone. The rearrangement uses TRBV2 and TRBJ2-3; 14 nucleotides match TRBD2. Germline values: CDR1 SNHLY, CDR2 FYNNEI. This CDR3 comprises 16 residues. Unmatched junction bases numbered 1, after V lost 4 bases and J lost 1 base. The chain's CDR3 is CASSGLAGGGTDTQYF. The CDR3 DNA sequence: TGTGCCAGCAGTGGACTAGCGGGGGGGGGCACAGATACGCAGTATTTT.

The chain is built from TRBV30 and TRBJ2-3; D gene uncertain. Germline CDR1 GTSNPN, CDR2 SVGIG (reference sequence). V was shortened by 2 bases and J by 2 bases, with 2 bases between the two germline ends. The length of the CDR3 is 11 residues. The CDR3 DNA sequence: TGTGCCTGGAGTCTCACAGATACGCAGTATTTT. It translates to CAWSLTDTQYF.

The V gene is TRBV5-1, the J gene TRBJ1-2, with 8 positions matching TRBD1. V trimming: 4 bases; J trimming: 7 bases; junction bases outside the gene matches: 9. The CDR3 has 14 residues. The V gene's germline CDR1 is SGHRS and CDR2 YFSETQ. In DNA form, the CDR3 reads TGCGCCAGCAGCACGGGACAGGCCCCTAGTGGCTACACCTTC. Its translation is CASSTGQAPSGYTF.

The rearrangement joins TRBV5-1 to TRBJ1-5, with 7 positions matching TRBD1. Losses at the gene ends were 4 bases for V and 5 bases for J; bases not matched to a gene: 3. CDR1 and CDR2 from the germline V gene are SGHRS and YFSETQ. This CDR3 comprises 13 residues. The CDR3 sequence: CASSRTGDQPQHF. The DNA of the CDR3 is TGCGCCAGCAGCCGTACAGGGGATCAGCCCCAGCATTTT.